This T cell receptor (beta chain) is from a study of blood T cell repertoires in COVID-19. Clones were read by immunoSEQ multiplex PCR, and TCRdb kept only the in-frame ones, dropping some. Of 95,000 to 150,000 clones listed, about four fifths were seen once; the top ten hold around a third. The TCR was taken from a middle-aged man with active or convalescent COVID-19. The sample consisted of peripheral blood.

The CDR3 here is CATSDLYNYEQYF. For the CDR3, the DNA is TGTGCCACCAGTGATTTATACAACTACGAGCAGTACTTC. The chain has TRBV24-1 and TRBJ2-7; D is unclear. CDR1 KGHDR and CDR2 SFDVKD come from the germline V gene. This CDR3 region has 13 residues. The germline V and J ends were trimmed by 1 base and 3 bases, with 6 bases remaining between them.